Given below is one T cell receptor (beta chain) in context. In its sample, this clonotype was seen a few times. The clone's antigen remains unknown. No much larger clonotype is one base removed from it; base qualities were not supplied. The V end loses 5 bases and the J end loses 2 bases, and a stretch of 20 bases separates them. The CDR3 numbers 16 residues from cysteine through phenylalanine. Only the CDR3 DNA stays, 48 bases, in frame from base 1. Reading the germline V gene (reference sequence) gives CDR1 DFQATT and CDR2 SNEGSKA. This specimen belongs to a study of T-cell reconstitution after alpha-beta-depleted transplantation in children (dated by TCRdb to the mid-2010s). For the study in its entirety: Using TCR repertoire profiling, the study quantitatively followed how T-cell immune reconstitution unfolded in children after TCRalphabeta/CD19-depleted allogeneic hematopoietic cell transplantation.

Receptor libraries were prepared by PCR. Sequencing relied on an Illumina HiSeq 2500. TCR library preparation used molecular barcoding, with unique molecular identifiers applied to normalize quantification of the TCRbeta repertoire. TCRdb reran the public reads through fastp at Q25 and MiXCR, keeping productive beta chains. A single entry per CDR3 protein holds the most common genes and DNA from its merged rows. Within this sample are roughly 590,000 distinct CDR3 sequences, with 16% of them counted one time only. The ten top clones hold 0.9% to 1.2% of the sample. The sequences come from PBMCs from the stem cell graft donor, collected from the stem cell graft. This sequence was found in a human donor who donated a stem cell graft to a child with acute myeloid leukemia. Recombination linked TRBV20-1 to TRBJ2-3; the D gene could be either TRBD1 or TRBD2, each agreeing at 6 bases. In nucleotides, the sequence is TGCAGTGCTGGGGAAGGGGGGAGGCCCCTCACAGATACGCAGTATTTT. This codes for CSAGEGGRPLTDTQYF.